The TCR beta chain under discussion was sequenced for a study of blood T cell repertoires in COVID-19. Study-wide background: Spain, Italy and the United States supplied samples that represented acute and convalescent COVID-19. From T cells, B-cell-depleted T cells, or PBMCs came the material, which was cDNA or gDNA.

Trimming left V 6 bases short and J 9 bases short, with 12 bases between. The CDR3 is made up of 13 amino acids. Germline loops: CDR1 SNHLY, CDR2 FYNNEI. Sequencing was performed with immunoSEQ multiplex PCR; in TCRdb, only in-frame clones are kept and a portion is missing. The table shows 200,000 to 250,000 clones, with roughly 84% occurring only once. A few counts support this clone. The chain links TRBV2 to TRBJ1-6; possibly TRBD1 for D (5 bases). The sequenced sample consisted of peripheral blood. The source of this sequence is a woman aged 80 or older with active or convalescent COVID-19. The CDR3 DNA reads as TGTGCCAGCAGGCAGGGCGTAGGTTCACCCCTCCACTTT. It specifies CASRQGVGSPLHF.